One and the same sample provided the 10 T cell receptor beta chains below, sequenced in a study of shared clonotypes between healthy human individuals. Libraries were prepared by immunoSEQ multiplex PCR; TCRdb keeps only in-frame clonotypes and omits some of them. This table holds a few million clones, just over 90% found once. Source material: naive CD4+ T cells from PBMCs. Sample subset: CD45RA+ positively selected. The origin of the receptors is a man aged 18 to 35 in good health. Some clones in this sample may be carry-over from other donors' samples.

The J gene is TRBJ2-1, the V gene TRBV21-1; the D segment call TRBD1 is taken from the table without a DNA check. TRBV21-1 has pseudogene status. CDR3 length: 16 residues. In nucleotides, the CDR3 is TGTGCCAGCGACCCCCGGAGGGACAGGGGGCTCAATGAGCAGTTCTTC. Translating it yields CASDPRRDRGLNEQFF.

The DNA for the CDR3 is TGTGCCAGCACCCGAGAGCAAGAGACCCAGTACTTC. Protein: CASTREQETQYF. The chain is built from TRBV7-2 and TRBJ2-5; no clear D. CDR1 and CDR2 from the germline V gene are SGHTA and FQGNSA. Trimming took off 7 bases at V and 2 bases at J, with 8 bases between the two ends. The CDR3 covers 12 residues.

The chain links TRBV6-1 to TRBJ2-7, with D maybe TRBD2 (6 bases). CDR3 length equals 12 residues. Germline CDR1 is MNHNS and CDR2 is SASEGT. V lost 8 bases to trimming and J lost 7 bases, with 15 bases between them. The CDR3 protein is CASHSGVREQYF. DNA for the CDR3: TGTGCCAGCCACTCGGGGGTAAGGGAGCAGTACTTC.

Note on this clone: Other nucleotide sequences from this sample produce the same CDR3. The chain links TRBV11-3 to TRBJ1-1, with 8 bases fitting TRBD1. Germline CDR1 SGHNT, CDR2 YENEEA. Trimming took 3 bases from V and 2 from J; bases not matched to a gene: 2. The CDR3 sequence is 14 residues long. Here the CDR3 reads CASSFGQGNTEAFF. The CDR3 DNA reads TGTGCCAGCAGCTTCGGACAGGGAAACACTGAAGCTTTCTTT.

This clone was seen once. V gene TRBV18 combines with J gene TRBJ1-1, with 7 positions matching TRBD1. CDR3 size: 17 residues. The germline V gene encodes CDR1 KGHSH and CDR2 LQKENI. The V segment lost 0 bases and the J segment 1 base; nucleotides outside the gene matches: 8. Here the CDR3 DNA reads TGTGCCAGCTCACCACCGAGCCAGGGGGGGACGAACACTGAAGCTTTCTTT. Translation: CASSPPSQGGTNTEAFF.

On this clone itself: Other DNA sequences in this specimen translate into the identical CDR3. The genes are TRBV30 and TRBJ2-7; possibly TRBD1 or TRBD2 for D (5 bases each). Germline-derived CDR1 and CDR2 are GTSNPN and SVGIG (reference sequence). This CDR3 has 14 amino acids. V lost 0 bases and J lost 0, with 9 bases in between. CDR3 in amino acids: CAWSVGGTSYEQYF. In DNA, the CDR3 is TGTGCCTGGAGTGTTGGTGGGACCTCCTACGAGCAGTACTTC.

In nucleotides, the CDR3 is TGTGCCAGCAGTTACTCGGGGCGGGCTGAGCAGTTCTTC. It yields the protein CASSYSGRAEQFF. The V and J genes are TRBV6-5 and TRBJ2-1; D may match TRBD1 or TRBD2 (5 bases each). In germline, CDR1 is MNHEY, CDR2 SVGAGI. This CDR3 comprises 13 residues. Trimming cost V 0 bases and J 9 bases, with 9 bases left between them.

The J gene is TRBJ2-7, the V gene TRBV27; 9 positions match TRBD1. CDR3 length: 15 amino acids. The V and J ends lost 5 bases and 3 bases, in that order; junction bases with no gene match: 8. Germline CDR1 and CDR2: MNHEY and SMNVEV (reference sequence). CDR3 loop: CASSVPGTGLYEQYF. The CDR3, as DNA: TGTGCCAGCAGTGTCCCCGGGACAGGGCTCTACGAGCAGTACTTC.

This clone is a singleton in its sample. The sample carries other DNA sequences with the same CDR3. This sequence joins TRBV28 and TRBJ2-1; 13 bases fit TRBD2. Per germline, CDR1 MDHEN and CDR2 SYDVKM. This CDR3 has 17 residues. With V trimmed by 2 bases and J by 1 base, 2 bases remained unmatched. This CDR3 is CASSLRLAGGSYNEQFF. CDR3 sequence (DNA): TGTGCCAGCAGTTTACGACTAGCGGGAGGTTCCTACAATGAGCAGTTCTTC. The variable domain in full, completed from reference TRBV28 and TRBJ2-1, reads DVKVTQSSRYLVKRTGEKVFLECVQDMDHENMFWYRQDPGLGLRLIYFSYDVKMKEKGDIPEGYSVSREKKERFSLILESASTNQTSMYLCASSLRLAGGSYNEQFFGPGTRLTVL.

CDR3 in DNA: TGTGCCAGCAGCGGCCGGGGTGTAGTGGGGAGGCCCCAGCATTTT. This sequence encodes CASSGRGVVGRPQHF. The rearrangement joins TRBV7-8 to TRBJ1-5; no firm D call. The germline V and J ends were trimmed by 5 bases and 9 bases, with 20 bases remaining between them. CDR1 is SGHVS, CDR2 FQNEAQ, per germline. The CDR3 consists of 15 residues.